This T cell receptor beta chain was sequenced in a study of OX40 agonist ivuxolimab in advanced cancers. Unmatched junction bases numbered 5, after V lost 8 bases and J lost 2 bases. This CDR3 contains 13 residues. The germline gives CDR1 MNHEY, CDR2 SVGAGI. Method: immunoSEQ multiplex PCR; TCRdb's copy keeps in-frame clones and lacks some. Of under 90,000 clones in the sample, about 90% are singletons; the top ten hold 1.5% to 2%. This TCR derives from an adult with an advanced solid tumor such as melanoma, head and neck, liver or kidney cancer. Specimen: CD4+ or CD8+ T cells sorted from blood, collected in a trial of the OX40 agonist ivuxolimab. The chain has TRBV6-5 and TRBJ1-1; 7 bases map to TRBD1. CDR3 sequence reads: CASRQGGNTEAFF. The CDR3 DNA follows: TGTGCCAGCCGACAGGGTGGAAACACTGAAGCTTTCTTT.